A selection of T cell receptor beta chains follows, all from one sample in a study of blood T cell repertoires in COVID-19. The assay was immunoSEQ multiplex PCR, and TCRdb's table has in-frame clones only and misses some. Of a few hundred thousand clones listed, roughly 87% are singletons. Sequencing input: PBMCs or T cells enriched from blood (not recorded which). The source of these receptors is a woman aged 25 to 39 who had recovered from COVID-19. The CDR3 runs from the conserved cysteine through the conserved F or W. The order of the fields is D gene, J gene, clone size, V gene, CDR3 protein, CDR3 DNA. A D gene is named only where the DNA matches it firmly. A clone size is listed for some rows: how often the clone was seen (once, few, many), or a class if it is expanded.

TRBD1 | TRBJ1-2 | . | TRBV6-5 | CASSRDRAGNYGYTF | TGTGCCAGCAGCCGCGACAGGGCAGGAAACTATGGCTACACCTTC
. | TRBJ2-2 | . | TRBV6-5 | CASSYSVRRNTGELFF | TGTGCCAGCAGTTACTCGGTCAGGCGAAACACCGGGGAGCTGTTTTTT
TRBD1 | TRBJ2-3 | . | TRBV11-3 | CASSFRTGVTDTQYF | TGTGCCAGCAGCTTCCGGACAGGGGTCACAGATACGCAGTATTTT
. | TRBJ1-2 | few | TRBV5-1 | CASSLPDALYGYTF | TGCGCCAGCAGCTTACCTGATGCACTCTATGGCTACACCTTC
TRBD1 | TRBJ1-6 | . | TRBV30 | CASENRGSPLHF | TGTGCCTCGGAAAACAGGGGTTCACCCCTCCACTTT
TRBD2 | TRBJ2-1 | . | TRBV19 | CASSRTSYYNEQFF | TGTGCCAGTAGTCGGACTAGCTACTACAATGAGCAGTTCTTC
TRBD1 | TRBJ2-5 | . | TRBV10-3 | CAISEPRQGETETQYF | TGTGCCATCAGTGAGCCGAGACAGGGGGAGACGGAGACCCAGTACTTC
TRBD1 | TRBJ1-5 | few | TRBV2 | CASSRTGGLSNQPQHF | TGTGCCAGCAGTCGGACAGGGGGCCTTAGCAATCAGCCCCAGCATTTT
TRBD1 | TRBJ1-1 | . | TRBV7-9 | CASSLEGQGMNTEAFF | TGTGCCAGCAGCTTAGAGGGACAGGGCATGAACACTGAAGCTTTCTTT
. | TRBJ1-5 | few | TRBV11-2 | CASSHGGGNQPQHF | TGTGCCAGCAGCCATGGGGGGGGCAATCAGCCCCAGCATTTT
TRBD1 | TRBJ1-5 | . | TRBV18 | CASSPGDRGGGQPQHF | TGTGCCAGCTCACCCGGGGACAGGGGAGGGGGTCAGCCCCAGCATTTT
. | TRBJ1-2 | . | TRBV18 | CASSPLQGLYGYTF | TGTGCCAGCTCACCACTCCAGGGGTTATATGGCTACACCTTC
TRBD1 | TRBJ1-2 | . | TRBV30 | CAWSEGTGDYYGYTF | TGTGCCTGGAGCGAAGGGACAGGGGATTACTATGGCTACACCTTC
. | TRBJ1-6 | . | TRBV6-5 | CASSYSIQIDSPLHF | TGTGCCAGCAGTTACTCGATTCAGATTGATTCACCCCTCCACTTT
. | TRBJ2-2 | . | TRBV30 | CASIPNGGPSTGELFF | TGTGCCTCTATACCAAACGGGGGGCCGTCCACCGGGGAGCTGTTTTTT
TRBD2 | TRBJ2-5 | . | TRBV7-2 | CASSILPARGGLQETQYF | TGTGCCAGCAGCATCCTCCCAGCGCGGGGGGGTCTACAAGAGACCCAGTACTTC
. | TRBJ1-2 | once | TRBV4-2 | CASSQDPGMNYGYTF | TGTGCCAGCAGCCAAGACCCGGGAATGAACTATGGCTACACCTTC
. | TRBJ2-1 | . | TRBV7-9 | CASSHREVVGSDEQFF | TGTGCCAGCAGCCACCGGGAAGTAGTGGGGTCGGATGAGCAGTTCTTC
TRBD1 | TRBJ1-2 | once | TRBV6-2/TRBV6-3 | CASSSGGHYGYTF | TGTGCCAGCAGCTCAGGGGGCCACTATGGCTACACCTTC
. | TRBJ2-5 | once | TRBV5-1 | CASSRGRELYQETQYF | TGCGCCAGCAGCAGGGGCAGGGAATTGTACCAAGAGACCCAGTACTTC
. | TRBJ2-1 | . | TRBV6-2/TRBV6-3 | CASTPGGSYNEQFF | TGTGCCAGCACCCCCGGGGGATCCTACAATGAGCAGTTCTTC
. | TRBJ1-1 | . | TRBV30 | CAWRRTNTEAFF | TGTGCCTGGAGGCGAACTAACACTGAAGCTTTCTTT
. | TRBJ1-1 | . | TRBV19 | CASSKSRTLGNTEAFF | TGTGCCAGTAGTAAATCTCGGACACTCGGGAACACTGAAGCTTTCTTT
. | TRBJ1-3 | . | TRBV30 | CAWSTRETGIYF | TGTGCCTGGAGTACCCGGGAAACAGGGATATATTTT
. | TRBJ1-2 | . | TRBV7-2 | CASSLDRYGYTF | TGTGCCAGCAGCTTAGACAGATATGGCTACACCTTC
TRBD1 | TRBJ1-5 | . | TRBV19 | CASSIEGTGFNQPQHF | TGTGCCAGTAGTATTGAAGGGACAGGGTTCAATCAGCCCCAGCATTTT
TRBD1 | TRBJ1-2 | . | TRBV5-4 | CASSLGGTGGVYTF | TGTGCCAGCAGCTTGGGAGGGACAGGGGGCGTGTACACCTTC
. | TRBJ2-7 | . | TRBV27 | CASSWTGNIVPGEQYF | TGTGCCAGCAGTTGGACTGGCAATATAGTACCGGGCGAGCAGTACTTC
. | TRBJ1-3 | . | TRBV7-2 | CASSRDRTAGNTIYF | TGTGCCAGCAGCCGCGACAGGACCGCTGGAAACACCATATATTTT
. | TRBJ2-2 | . | TRBV7-2 | CASSLAGGRTGELFF | TGTGCCAGCAGCTTAGCGGGGGGGCGCACCGGGGAGCTGTTTTTT
. | TRBJ2-5 | few | TRBV12-5 | CASCGTQETQYF | TGTGCTAGTTGCGGGACGCAAGAGACCCAGTACTTC
TRBD1 | TRBJ1-5 | . | TRBV4-2 | CASSGATGADQPQHF | TGTGCCAGCAGCGGCGCTACAGGGGCCGATCAGCCCCAGCATTTT
. | TRBJ1-2 | few | TRBV25-1 | CASRAAGTYGYTF | TGTGCCAGCAGGGCTGCAGGGACTTATGGCTACACCTTC
. | TRBJ1-2 | . | TRBV5-4 | CASSLAEFGRERNNNYGYTF | TGTGCCAGCAGCTTGGCCGAGTTTGGGAGGGAGCGCAATAATAACTATGGCTACACCTTC
TRBD1 | TRBJ1-6 | few | TRBV7-2 | CASSGDRVFDNSPLHF | TGTGCCAGCAGCGGGGACAGGGTGTTCGACAATTCACCCCTCCACTTT
TRBD1 | TRBJ2-7 | . | TRBV5-1 | CASSLADRAGEQYF | TGCGCCAGCAGCTTAGCGGACAGGGCGGGGGAGCAGTACTTC
. | TRBJ2-1 | . | TRBV3-1/TRBV3-2 | CASSQQSFQGNEQFF | TGTGCCAGCAGTCAACAAAGTTTCCAGGGGAATGAGCAGTTCTTC
. | TRBJ2-7 | . | TRBV5-1 | CASSSVPGDPEQYF | TGCGCCAGCAGCTCCGTCCCCGGGGATCCCGAGCAGTACTTC
. | TRBJ1-2 | . | TRBV5-1 | CASSLSAGTYGYTF | TGCGCCAGCAGCTTGAGTGCGGGTACTTATGGCTACACCTTC
TRBD1 | TRBJ2-7 | . | TRBV14 | CASSQARRSDRATEQYF | TGTGCCAGCAGCCAAGCTCGCCGGAGCGACAGGGCCACCGAGCAGTACTTC
TRBD1 | TRBJ1-3 | . | TRBV27 | CASSPGQGALAGNTIYF | TGTGCCAGCAGTCCGGGACAGGGGGCGCTTGCTGGAAACACCATATATTTT
TRBD1 | TRBJ2-1 | . | TRBV20-1 | CSAQIRDRRLF | TGCAGTGCCCAGATCCGGGACAGGCGACTCTTC
. | TRBJ1-6 | . | TRBV7-8 | CASSLAGTATNSPLHF | TGTGCCAGCAGCTTAGCTGGCACCGCCACCAATTCACCCCTCCACTTT
. | TRBJ1-1 | . | TRBV5-4 | CASSSEPSAEAFF | TGTGCCAGCAGCTCAGAACCGAGCGCTGAAGCTTTCTTT
. | TRBJ1-3 | . | TRBV12-3/TRBV12-4 | CASSFPGNTIYF | TGTGCCAGCAGTTTTCCGGGAAACACCATATATTTT
TRBD1 | TRBJ1-2 | . | TRBV5-5 | CASSLAGGQGATNYGYTF | TGTGCCAGCAGCTTGGCGGGGGGACAGGGGGCGACTAACTATGGCTACACCTTC
. | TRBJ1-5 | . | TRBV10-3 | CAISVAGNQPQHF | TGTGCCATCAGTGTAGCAGGGAACCAGCCCCAGCATTTT
TRBD1 | TRBJ1-4 | . | TRBV9 | CASSAGTVEKLFF | TGTGCCAGCAGCGCCGGGACAGTGGAAAAACTGTTTTTT
. | TRBJ2-1 | . | TRBV5-1 | CASSPWTEASYNEQFF | TGCGCCAGCAGCCCGTGGACAGAGGCCTCCTACAATGAGCAGTTCTTC